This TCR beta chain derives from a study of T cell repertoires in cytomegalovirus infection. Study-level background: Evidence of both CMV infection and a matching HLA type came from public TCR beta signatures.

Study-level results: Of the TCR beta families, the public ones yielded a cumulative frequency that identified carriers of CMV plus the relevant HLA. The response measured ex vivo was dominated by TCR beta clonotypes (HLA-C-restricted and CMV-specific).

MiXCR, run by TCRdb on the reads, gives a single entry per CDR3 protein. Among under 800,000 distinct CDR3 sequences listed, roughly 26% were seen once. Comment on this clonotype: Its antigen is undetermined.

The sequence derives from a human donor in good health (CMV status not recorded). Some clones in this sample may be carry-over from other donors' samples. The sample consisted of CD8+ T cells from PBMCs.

The CDR3, as DNA: TGTGCCAGCAGTCACTATGAGGGAAGCCAAGAGACCCAGTACTTC. Protein product: CASSHYEGSQETQYF. V is TRBV27 and J is TRBJ2-5; tentative D call: TRBD2 (5 bases). The germline CDR1 and CDR2 sequences are MNHEY and SMNVEV (reference sequence). The V end lost 5 bases, the J end lost 1 base, and 14 bases lay between the germline ends. This CDR3 is 15 amino acids long.